Listed below are T cell receptor beta chains from one sample, sequenced in a study of T cell responses to AZD1222 COVID-19 vaccine. Some clones are missing from TCRdb's copy, which holds only in-frame ones; the method was immunoSEQ multiplex PCR. The sample lists around 92,000 clones; 80% to 90% were seen once. The specimen comprised peripheral blood, sampled on day 0 of AZD1222 vaccination. The source is an adult in good health. CDR3s include the opening cysteine and the closing phenylalanine or tryptophan. A D gene is named only where the DNA matches it firmly. Not every row has a clone size; where given, it reads once, few, many or a size class.

D gene: .; V gene: TRBV25-1; clone size: .; J gene: TRBJ2-6; CDR3 protein: CASRGENVLTF; CDR3 DNA: TGTGCCAGCCGCGGTGAGAACGTCCTGACTTTC
D gene: TRBD2; V gene: TRBV19; clone size: once; J gene: TRBJ2-1; CDR3 protein: CASSETSGGANEQFF; CDR3 DNA: TGTGCCAGTAGTGAGACTAGCGGGGGGGCAAATGAGCAGTTCTTC
D gene: TRBD1; V gene: TRBV30; clone size: few; J gene: TRBJ1-4; CDR3 protein: CAWSLGQGINEKLFF; CDR3 DNA: TGTGCCTGGAGTTTGGGACAGGGGATAAATGAAAAACTGTTTTTT
D gene: .; V gene: TRBV3-1/TRBV3-2; clone size: .; J gene: TRBJ1-4; CDR3 protein: CASSQLGGGREKLFF; CDR3 DNA: TGTGCCAGCAGCCAGCTGGGAGGGGGGCGTGAAAAACTGTTTTTT
D gene: TRBD1; V gene: TRBV30; clone size: .; J gene: TRBJ2-7; CDR3 protein: CAWSQGTGIIYEQYF; CDR3 DNA: TGTGCCTGGAGTCAGGGGACAGGTATTATCTACGAGCAGTACTTC
D gene: TRBD2; V gene: TRBV4-2; clone size: .; J gene: TRBJ2-7; CDR3 protein: CASSLYSGGGYEQYF; CDR3 DNA: TGTGCCAGCAGCCTTTATAGCGGGGGGGGTTACGAGCAGTACTTC
D gene: .; V gene: TRBV5-6; clone size: .; J gene: TRBJ2-5; CDR3 protein: CASSSRGRETQYF; CDR3 DNA: TGTGCCAGCAGCTCTAGGGGTAGAGAGACCCAGTACTTC
D gene: TRBD2; V gene: TRBV5-1; clone size: .; J gene: TRBJ2-7; CDR3 protein: CASSSTSGSFYEQYF; CDR3 DNA: TGCGCCAGCAGCTCGACTAGCGGGAGTTTCTACGAGCAGTACTTC
D gene: .; V gene: TRBV15; clone size: few; J gene: TRBJ2-7; CDR3 protein: CATSRKDSGEQYF; CDR3 DNA: TGTGCCACCAGCAGAAAGGACAGTGGCGAGCAGTACTTC
D gene: .; V gene: TRBV19; clone size: .; J gene: TRBJ2-3; CDR3 protein: CASSSLGDTQYF; CDR3 DNA: TGTGCCAGTAGTAGCCTCGGGGATACGCAGTATTTT